Detailed here is one TCR beta chain. This specimen comes from a study of blood T cell repertoires in COVID-19. Study information: Material from acute and convalescent COVID-19 was sourced from the United States, Italy and Spain.

Measured with immunoSEQ multiplex PCR; TCRdb has only the in-frame clones, and not every one. The repertoire consists of some 74,000 clones, with approximately 80% occurring once and the leading ten covering 4.8%. The CDR3 runs 15 residues. The germline gives CDR1 MNHEY, CDR2 SVGAGI. Trimming removed 11 bases from V and 1 base from J; junction bases left unmatched: 12. The sequenced material came from peripheral blood. The receptor was derived from an elderly woman with active or convalescent COVID-19. The rearrangement joins TRBV6-5 to TRBJ2-7; 9 nucleotides align to TRBD1. The CDR3 sequence: CAVVMTGTGSYEQYF. Written as DNA, the CDR3 is TGTGCCGTAGTCATGACCGGGACAGGGTCCTACGAGCAGTACTTC.